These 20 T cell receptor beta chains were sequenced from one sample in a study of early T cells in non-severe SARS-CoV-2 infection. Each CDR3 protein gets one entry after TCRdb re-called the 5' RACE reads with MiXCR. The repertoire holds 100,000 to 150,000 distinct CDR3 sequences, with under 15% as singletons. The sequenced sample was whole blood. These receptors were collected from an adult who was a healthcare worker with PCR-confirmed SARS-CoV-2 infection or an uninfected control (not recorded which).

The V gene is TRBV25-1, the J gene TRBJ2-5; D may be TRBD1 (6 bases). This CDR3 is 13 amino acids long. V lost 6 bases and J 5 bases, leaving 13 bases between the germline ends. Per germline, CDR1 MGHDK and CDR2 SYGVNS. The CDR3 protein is CASSTQGLETQYF. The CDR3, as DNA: TGTGCCAGCAGCACACAGGGTCTTGAGACCCAGTACTTC.

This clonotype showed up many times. CDR3 bases: TGTGCCAGCCGCATCCCTCTTGGGACTAGCACCGGGGAGCTGTTTTTT. Translating it yields CASRIPLGTSTGELFF. The chain combines TRBV28 with TRBJ2-2; 8 nucleotides line up with TRBD2. CDR1 and CDR2 (germline): MDHEN, SYDVKM. V gave up 8 bases and J gave up 4 bases; unmatched junction bases: 12. The CDR3 loop spans 16 amino acids.

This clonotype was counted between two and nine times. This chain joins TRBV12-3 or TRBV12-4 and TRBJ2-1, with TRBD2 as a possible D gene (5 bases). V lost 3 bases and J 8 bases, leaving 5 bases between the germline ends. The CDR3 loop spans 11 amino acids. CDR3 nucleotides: TGTGCCAGCAGTTTGAGGGATGAGCAGTTCTTC. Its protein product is CASSLRDEQFF.

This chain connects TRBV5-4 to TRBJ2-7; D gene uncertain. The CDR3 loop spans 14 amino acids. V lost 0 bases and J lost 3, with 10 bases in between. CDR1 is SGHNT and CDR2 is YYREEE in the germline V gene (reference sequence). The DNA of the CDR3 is TGTGCCAGCAGCTTGGGGCAGAGCGACTACGAGCAGTACTTC. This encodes CASSLGQSDYEQYF. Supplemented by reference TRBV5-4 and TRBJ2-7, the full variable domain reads ETGVTQSPTHLIKTRGQQVTLRCSSQSGHNTVSWYQQALGQGPQFIFQYYREEENGRGNFPPRFSGLQFPNYSSELNVNALELDDSALYLCASSLGQSDYEQYFGPGTRLTVT.

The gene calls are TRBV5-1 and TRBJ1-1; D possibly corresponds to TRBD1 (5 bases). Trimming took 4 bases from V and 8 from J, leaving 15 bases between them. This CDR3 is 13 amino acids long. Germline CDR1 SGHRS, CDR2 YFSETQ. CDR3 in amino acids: CASSPGSPGEAFF. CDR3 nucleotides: TGCGCCAGCAGCCCGGGTTCCCCAGGGGAAGCTTTCTTT.

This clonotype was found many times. CDR3 coding DNA: TGCAGTGCTATCCCGGGCACGGGCGAGACCCAGTACTTC. It encodes CSAIPGTGETQYF. The chain has TRBV20-1 and TRBJ2-5, with no clear D. Trimming removed 4 bases from V and 5 bases from J, with 14 bases in between. CDR3 length: 13 residues. CDR1 DFQATT and CDR2 SNEGSKA come from the germline V gene (reference sequence).

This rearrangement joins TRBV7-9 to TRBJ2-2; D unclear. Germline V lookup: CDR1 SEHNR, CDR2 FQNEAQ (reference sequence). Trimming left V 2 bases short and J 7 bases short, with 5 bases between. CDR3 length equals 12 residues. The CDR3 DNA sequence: TGTGCCAGCAGCTTATCGAGCGGGGAGCTGTTTTTT. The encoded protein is CASSLSSGELFF. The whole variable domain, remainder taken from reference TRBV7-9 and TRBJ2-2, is DTGVSQNPRHKITKRGQNVTFRCDPISEHNRLYWYRQTLGQGPEFLTYFQNEAQLEKSRLLSDRFSAERPKGSFSTLEIQRTEQGDSAMYLCASSLSSGELFFGEGSRLTVL.

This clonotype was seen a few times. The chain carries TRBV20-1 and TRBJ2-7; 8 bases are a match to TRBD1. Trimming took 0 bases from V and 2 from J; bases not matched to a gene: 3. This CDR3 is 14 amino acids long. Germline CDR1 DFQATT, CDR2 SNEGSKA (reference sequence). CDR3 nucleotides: TGCAGTGCTAGAGAGGGGACAGGTACCTACGAGCAGTACTTC. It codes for CSAREGTGTYEQYF.

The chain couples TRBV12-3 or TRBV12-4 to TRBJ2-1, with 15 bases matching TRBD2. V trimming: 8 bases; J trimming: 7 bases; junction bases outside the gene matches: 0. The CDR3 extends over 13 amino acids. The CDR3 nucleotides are TGTGCCAGCGGGACTAGCGGGGGGAATGAGCAGTTCTTC. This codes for CASGTSGGNEQFF.

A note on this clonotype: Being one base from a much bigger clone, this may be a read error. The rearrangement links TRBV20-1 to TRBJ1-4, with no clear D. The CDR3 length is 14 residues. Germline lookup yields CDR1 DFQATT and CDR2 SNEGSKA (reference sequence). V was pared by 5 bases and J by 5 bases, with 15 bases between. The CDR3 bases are TGCAGTGCTGCACCGGGCACCCAAAATGAAAAACTGTTTTTT. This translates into CSAAPGTQNEKLFF.

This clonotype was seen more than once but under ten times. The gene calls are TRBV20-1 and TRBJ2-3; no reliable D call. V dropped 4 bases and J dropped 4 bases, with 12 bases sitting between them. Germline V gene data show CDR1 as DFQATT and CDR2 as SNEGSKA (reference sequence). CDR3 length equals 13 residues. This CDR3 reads CSANSARPDTQYF. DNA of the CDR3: TGCAGTGCTAATTCTGCACGCCCAGATACGCAGTATTTT.

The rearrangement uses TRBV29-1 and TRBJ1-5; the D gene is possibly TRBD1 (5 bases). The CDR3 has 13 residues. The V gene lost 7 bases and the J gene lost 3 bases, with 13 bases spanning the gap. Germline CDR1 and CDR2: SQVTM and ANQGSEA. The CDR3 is CSARGGSNQPQHF. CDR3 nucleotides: TGCAGCGCCCGTGGGGGATCCAATCAGCCCCAGCATTTT.

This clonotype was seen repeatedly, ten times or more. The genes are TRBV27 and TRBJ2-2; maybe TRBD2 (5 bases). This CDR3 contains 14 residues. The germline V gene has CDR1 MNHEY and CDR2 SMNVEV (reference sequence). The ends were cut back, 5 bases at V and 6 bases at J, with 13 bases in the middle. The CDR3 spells CASSKAVEAGELFF. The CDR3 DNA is TGTGCCAGCAGTAAAGCGGTCGAGGCCGGGGAGCTGTTTTTT.

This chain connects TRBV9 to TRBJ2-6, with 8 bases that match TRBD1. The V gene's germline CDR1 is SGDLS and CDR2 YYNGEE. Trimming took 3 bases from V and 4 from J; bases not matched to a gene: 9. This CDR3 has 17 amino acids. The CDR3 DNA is TGTGCCAGCAGCGGAGGACTACAGGGGGTCGGGGCCAACGTCCTGACTTTC. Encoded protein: CASSGGLQGVGANVLTF. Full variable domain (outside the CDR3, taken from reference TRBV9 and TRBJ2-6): DSGVTQTPKHLITATGQRVTLRCSPRSGDLSVYWYQQSLDQGLQFLIQYYNGEERAKGNILERFSAQQFPDLHSELNLSSLELGDSALYFCASSGGLQGVGANVLTFGAGSRLTVL.

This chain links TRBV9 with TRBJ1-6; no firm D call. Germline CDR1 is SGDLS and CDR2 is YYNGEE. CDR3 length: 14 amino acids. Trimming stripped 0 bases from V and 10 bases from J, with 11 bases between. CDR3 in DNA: TGTGCCAGCAGCGTAGAAGTGGCCCGGTCACCCCTCCACTTT. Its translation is CASSVEVARSPLHF.

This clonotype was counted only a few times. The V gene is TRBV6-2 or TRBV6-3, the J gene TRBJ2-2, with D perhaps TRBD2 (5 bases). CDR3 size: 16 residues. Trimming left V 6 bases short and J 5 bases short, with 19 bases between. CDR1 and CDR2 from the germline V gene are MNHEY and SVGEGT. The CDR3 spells CASREDFLGGTGELFF. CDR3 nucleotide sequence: TGTGCCAGCAGGGAGGACTTCCTAGGTGGTACCGGGGAGCTGTTTTTT.

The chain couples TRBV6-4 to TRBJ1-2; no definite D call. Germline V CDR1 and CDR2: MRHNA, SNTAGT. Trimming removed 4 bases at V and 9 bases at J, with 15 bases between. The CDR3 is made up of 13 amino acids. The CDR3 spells CASSAEGLGSYTF. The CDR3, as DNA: TGTGCCAGCAGTGCGGAAGGGCTCGGGAGCTACACCTTC.

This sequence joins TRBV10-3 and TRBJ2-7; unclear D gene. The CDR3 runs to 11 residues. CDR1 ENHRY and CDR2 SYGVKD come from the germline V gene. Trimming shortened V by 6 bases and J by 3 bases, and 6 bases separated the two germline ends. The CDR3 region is CAIRDNYEQYF. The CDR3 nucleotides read TGTGCCATCAGAGACAACTACGAGCAGTACTTC.

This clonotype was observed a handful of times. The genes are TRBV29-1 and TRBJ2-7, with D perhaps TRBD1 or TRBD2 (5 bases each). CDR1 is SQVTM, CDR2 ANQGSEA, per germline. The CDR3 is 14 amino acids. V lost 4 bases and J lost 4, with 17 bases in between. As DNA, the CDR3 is TGCAGCGTTGGGGGGAACCCGGAAGGGTACGAGCAGTACTTC. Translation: CSVGGNPEGYEQYF.

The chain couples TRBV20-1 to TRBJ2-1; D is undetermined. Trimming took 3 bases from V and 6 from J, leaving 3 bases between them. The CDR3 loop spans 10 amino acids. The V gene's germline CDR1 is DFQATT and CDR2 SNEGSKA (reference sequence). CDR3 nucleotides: TGCAGTGCTAGGTCCAATGAGCAGTTCTTC. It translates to CSARSNEQFF.